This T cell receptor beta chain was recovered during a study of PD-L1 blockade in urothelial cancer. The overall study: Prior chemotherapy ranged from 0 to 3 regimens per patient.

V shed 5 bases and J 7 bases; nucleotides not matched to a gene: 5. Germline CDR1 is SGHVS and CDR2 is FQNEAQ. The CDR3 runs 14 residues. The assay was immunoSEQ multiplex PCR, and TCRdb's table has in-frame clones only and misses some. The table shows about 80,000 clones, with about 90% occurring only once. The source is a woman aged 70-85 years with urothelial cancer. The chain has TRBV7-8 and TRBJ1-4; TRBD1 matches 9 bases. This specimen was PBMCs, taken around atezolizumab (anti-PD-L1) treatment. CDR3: CASSGQQGAEKLFF. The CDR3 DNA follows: TGTGCCAGCAGCGGACAACAGGGGGCTGAAAAACTGTTTTTT. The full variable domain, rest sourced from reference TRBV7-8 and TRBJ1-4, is GAGVSQSPRYKVAKRGQDVALRCDPISGHVSLFWYQQALGQGPEFLTYFQNEAQLDKSGLPSDRFFAERPEGSVSTLKIQRTQQEDSAVYLCASSGQQGAEKLFFGSGTQLSVL.